This T cell receptor (beta chain) was observed in a study of OX40 agonist ivuxolimab in advanced cancers. About the study: Those treated in dose escalation had hepatocellular carcinoma, melanoma, renal cell cancer or head and neck cancer. A partial response was reached by three patients: one with hepatocellular carcinoma and two with cutaneous melanoma.

Findings of the study overall: Dosing at 0.1 to 3.0 mg/kg was accompanied by clonal expansion of CD4+ and CD8+ blood T cells by week 6. The average count of expanded clones was higher among CD8+ T cells than among CD4+.

Sequencing was performed with immunoSEQ multiplex PCR; in TCRdb, only in-frame clones are kept and a portion is missing. This sample carries 65,000 to 75,000 clones, 70% to 90% of them seen once, and the ten largest clones take over 5%. With respect to this clone: The antigen remains undetermined.

Sequenced material: CD4+ or CD8+ T cells sorted from blood, taken in a trial of the OX40 agonist ivuxolimab. The TCR was taken from an adult with an advanced solid tumor such as melanoma, head and neck, liver or kidney cancer.

CDR3 in amino acids: CASSQVGDDEKLFF. CDR3 DNA: TGCGCCAGCAGCCAAGTAGGGGACGATGAAAAACTGTTTTTT. This rearrangement joins TRBV4-1 to TRBJ1-4; D may be TRBD1 (5 bases). Between the trimmed V and J ends, which lost 1 base and 6 bases, there was a span of 9 bases. Germline CDR1 and CDR2: MGHRA and YSYEKL. CDR3 length: 14 amino acids.